Included here is one T cell receptor (beta chain) sequence, with context. Its target is unknown. These data belong to a study of shared clonotypes between healthy human individuals. From CD4+ cells came CD45RA+ naive and CD45RA-negative memory subsets. Sequencing used immunoSEQ multiplex PCR; TCRdb keeps in-frame clones, though not all of them. In the table there are fewer than 200,000 clones, 66% of which are singletons. Study-wide results and caveats: Non-shared clonotypes had lower generation probabilities than those shared by all four donors.

The CDR3 has 14 amino acids. Trimming stripped 5 bases from V and 7 bases from J, with 14 bases between. Germline CDR1 reads MNHNS; CDR2 reads SASEGT. The clonotype was recovered from a man aged 30 to 45 in good health. This chain links TRBV6-1 with TRBJ2-2; maybe TRBD2 (6 bases). Material: memory CD4+ T cells sorted from blood. Subset specified: CD45RA-negative fraction. CDR3 loop: CASSSRRGGGELFF. CDR3 sequence (DNA): TGTGCCAGCAGTTCTAGGAGGGGAGGCGGGGAGCTGTTTTTT.